The rows below give T cell receptor beta chains drawn from one sample of a study of identical twins. TCRdb analysed the 5' RACE reads with MiXCR anew, one entry per CDR3 protein. The sample lists 1.5 million to 2 million distinct CDR3 sequences, about 32% occurring once. Specimen: cord blood. These receptors all come from a newborn girl in good health. The CDR3 runs from the conserved cysteine through the conserved F or W. A D gene is named only where the DNA matches it firmly. Clone size, where shown, is once, few, many, or a class for clones that have expanded.

TRBJ2-1 | NA | TRBV24-1 | once | TGTGCCACCAGTACCCGGGACTCCTACAATGAGCAGTTCTTC | CATSTRDSYNEQFF
TRBJ2-3 | NA | TRBV3-1 | few | TGTGCCAGCAGCCAAGGGTATGCAGATACGCAGTATTTT | CASSQGYADTQYF
TRBJ2-1 | NA | TRBV5-5 | NA | TGTGCGGCAGGGGAAGGCAATGAGCAGTTCTTC | CAAGEGNEQFF
TRBJ2-7 | NA | TRBV12-3/TRBV12-4 | many | TGTGCCAGCAGTTTGGTCAGCCCCTACGAGCAGTACTTC | CASSLVSPYEQYF
TRBJ2-1 | NA | TRBV13 | many | TGTGCCAGCAGCTTCGCACAGGTTTACAATGAGCAGTTCTTC | CASSFAQVYNEQFF
TRBJ1-6 | NA | TRBV28 | NA | TGTGCCAGCAGTCCCCAGGGTGCTAGCATTAGCTCCTATAATTCACCCCTCCACTTT | CASSPQGASISSYNSPLHF
TRBJ2-1 | NA | TRBV18 | few | TGTGCCAGCTCACCAACCGGGGGCTTCTACAATGAGCAGTTCTTC | CASSPTGGFYNEQFF
TRBJ2-7 | NA | TRBV28 | NA | TGTGCCAGCAGTTTATGGGCTGCTGTCAGTTCGAGCTCCTACGAGCAGTACTTC | CASSLWAAVSSSSYEQYF
TRBJ2-5 | NA | TRBV5-1 | NA | TGCGCCAGCAGCTTAGGGACCTGGGAAGAGACCCAGTACTTC | CASSLGTWEETQYF
TRBJ2-1 | NA | TRBV7-2 | NA | TGTGCCAGCAGCTTAGGGTGGGCCAAGGAGCAGTTCTTC | CASSLGWAKEQFF
TRBJ2-7 | NA | TRBV4-2 | few | TGTGCCAGCAGCCGAGGTCGGACTAACGAGCAGTACTTC | CASSRGRTNEQYF
TRBJ2-6 | NA | TRBV6-5 | NA | TGTGCCAGCAGTTACCGAGGGCTTCGAAGCTCTGGGGCCAACGTCCTGACTTTC | CASSYRGLRSSGANVLTF
TRBJ1-1 | NA | TRBV24-1 | NA | TGTGCCACCAGTGATTTGAGTGGGGCAGGGAAGGGCACTGAGGCTTTCTTT | CATSDLSGAGKGTEAFF
TRBJ2-7 | NA | TRBV4-3 | few | TGCGCCAGCAGCCAAGATACAGGGAACTACGAGCAGTACTTC | CASSQDTGNYEQYF
TRBJ1-5 | NA | TRBV7-2 | NA | TGTGCCAGCAGCTTGGCGGACATTAGCAATCAGCCCCAGCATTTT | CASSLADISNQPQHF
TRBJ2-4 | TRBD1 | TRBV10-3 | many | TGTGCCACCGGACAGGATCTGGCCAAAAACATTCAGTACTTC | CATGQDLAKNIQYF
TRBJ2-5 | NA | TRBV9 | NA | TGTGCCAGCAGCGTAGCATCCGGGGGGCGTCAAGAGACCCAGTACTTC | CASSVASGGRQETQYF
TRBJ2-3 | NA | TRBV7-2 | NA | TGTGCCAGCAGCTTAGGCGAACTTCTAACGGGGGATACGCAGTATTTT | CASSLGELLTGDTQYF
TRBJ2-7 | NA | TRBV15 | NA | TGTGCCACCAGCCTGCTGTCTACCTACGAGCAGTACTTC | CATSLLSTYEQYF
TRBJ2-7 | NA | TRBV7-7 | NA | TGTGCTAGCAGCTTCCGGGAGTATCGGTACGAGCAGTACTTC | CASSFREYRYEQYF
TRBJ1-2 | TRBD1 | TRBV12-3/TRBV12-4 | NA | TGTGCCAGCAGTCCCCGGGACAGGGGGCCCCTGAGCTATGGCTACACCTTC | CASSPRDRGPLSYGYTF
TRBJ1-2 | NA | TRBV6-6 | NA | TGTGCCAGCAGAGGGGCAGGGAGGTTTTACTATGGCTACACCTTC | CASRGAGRFYYGYTF